Sequencing of this T cell receptor beta chain was carried out in a study of patients and donors after allogeneic stem cell transplantation (dated by TCRdb to the early 2020s). The library was obtained by RT-PCR. Sequencing was carried out with a NextSeq 550. TCRdb handled the public reads itself, with Q25 trimming in fastp and clone calling in MiXCR, and kept productive beta chains. Rows matching on CDR3 protein sequence are summarized as one entry with the most common DNA and genes. The sample records around 150,000 distinct CDR3 sequences, roughly 35% of which are singletons. The ten top clones hold 50% of the sample. This clonotype was seen only a few times. The antigen it binds to is not known. A read error may account for a junction end that differs from germline. From its cysteine to its phenylalanine, the CDR3 spans 13 amino acids. The kept DNA is CDR3 alone, 39 bases in frame from the first base. CDR1 and CDR2 are read off the germline V gene as MNHEY and SVGAGI.

The receptor comes from a human donor who was either an allogeneic HSCT recipient or a stem cell or donor lymphocyte infusion donor (not recorded which). It is not recorded whose cells these are; they may come from a transplant donor. Material: blood, either unsorted or a sorted T cell fraction (not recorded which). The chain is assembled from TRBV6-5 and TRBJ1-2, with the D gene uncertain. The CDR3 protein sequence reads: CASSYSFYSPRDF. The DNA reads TGTGCCAGCAGTTACTCGTTTTACAGCCCTAGGGACTTC.